This paragraph covers one T cell receptor beta chain sequence. No antigen is known for it. Compared with germline, one end of the junction differs, possibly owing to a read error. The sample comes from a study of PD-1 blockade in mismatch repair-deficient tumors. CDR1 and CDR2 from the germline V gene are MNHNS and SASEGT. This CDR3 comprises 19 residues. A few pembrolizumab responders had their TCRs sequenced. Findings and limits, study-wide: Tumor-resident clones, often undetectable pretreatment in blood, expanded then contracted after pembrolizumab.

The assay was immunoSEQ multiplex PCR, and TCRdb's table has in-frame clones only and misses some. Here the sample spans about 79,000 clones, approximately 78% being singletons. J is TRBJ2-7 and V is TRBV6-1; D gene uncertain. This receptor was identified in an adult with mismatch repair-deficient cancer. This sample comprised peripheral blood, obtained 44 weeks after starting pembrolizumab. The CDR3 sequence is CASSEAPLGPPPGWSLRSF. The CDR3 DNA reads as TGTGCCAGCAGTGAAGCGCCCTTAGGGCCACCTCCAGGATGGAGTTTACGGAGCTTC.